Detailed here is one T cell receptor beta chain. The table lists this clone with many counts. The antigen it recognizes is unknown. Most CVID patients and most healthy controls were of Caucasian heritage. From each donor, roughly 5 to 9 ml of heparinized peripheral whole blood was collected. TCRbeta CDR3 repertoires were sequenced from genomic DNA of adults with common variable immune deficiency (CVID) and healthy adult controls. The control group was made up of some 22 healthy adult volunteers (around 10 male and about twelve female) whose ages ranged from roughly 20 to 70 years, with a mean age of roughly 30. Diluted blood was density-centrifuged over Hypaque 1077 or Ficoll-Paque to isolate peripheral blood mononuclear cells. Unsorted mononuclear cells served as the source of genomic DNA, which was extracted either by Qiagen column purification or by a centrifugation-based method. This specimen comes from a study of T cell clonality in common variable immunodeficiency (dated by TCRdb to the mid-2010s). Results and caveats for the whole study, not just this receptor: CVID subjects shared fewer TCRbeta clones with each other than healthy controls did (p < 0.0001). It was noted by the authors that sequencing of the repertoires of T cell subpopulations would be needed to clarify the cause of the increased clonality in CVID. TCRbeta clonality was higher in CVID subjects than in healthy controls (t-test p = 0.018), and the increase was most characteristic of about a third of subjects. CVID TCRbeta sequences reportedly showed fewer deletions and N-nucleotide insertions and lacked highly modified clones with 13 or more V deletions. Patient heterogeneity within the CVID cohort put limits on correlating repertoire features with clinical complications. Even though DNA input was the same, control samples had an average of about 89,000 unique sequences each, compared with about 32,000 in CVID samples.

For sequencing input, CVID and control samples contributed equivalent amounts of genomic DNA. For every sample, a 60 bp segment covering the rearranged TCRbeta CDR3 region was amplified and then sequenced. The immunoSEQ assay, a bias-corrected multiplex PCR combined with high-throughput sequencing, was used to amplify TCRbeta. For the original study's pipeline: Every unique nucleotide sequence was considered a clone and was annotated with V, D and J genes, copy number and frequency. Sequences were labeled productive if in frame, and non-productive if out of frame or containing stop codons. As previously described, clonality was computed from Shannon's entropy. Mean CDR3 Kyte-Doolittle hydropathy was derived from the predicted amino acid sequences of productive clones. Using the R hclust function, scaled V gene usage was clustered hierarchically with Manhattan distance and complete linkage. Sharing of clones by CDR3 amino acid sequence was evaluated through resampling of 12 repertoires per group over 100 rounds. Repertoires were searched for 70 published EBV-specific and a few hundred published CMV-specific TCRbeta sequences. Analysis left out a couple of CVID samples that produced under 10,000 sequences, so fewer than 50 CVID repertoires remained. TCRdb carries this immuneACCESS record with in-frame sequences only. Its versions omit some clonotypes, under half of them owing to an unresolved V gene in the studies checked, with the rest unexplained. That table gives V, J and clone size, and the DNA gave D and trimming. This sample shows some 45,000 clones, and none of them turns up only once. The top ten hold around 2.1% of the sample.

This receptor was identified in a person aged 18 to 75 in good health. Source material: peripheral blood mononuclear cells.

CDR3 reads: CASSSPPGQRNTGELFF. Incomplete CDR3 DNA: TGTGCCAGCAGCTCCCCTCCAGGACAGAGGAATACCGGGGAG. The chain couples TRBV7-3 to TRBJ2-2; 6 matching bases give a weak D call of TRBD1. The read comes to an end 3 residues before the CDR3 does, leaving the germline J gene to fill in the end. The germline V gene sets CDR1 to SGHTA and CDR2 to FQGTGA. Including the terminal cysteine and phenylalanine, the CDR3 comprises 17 residues. Part of the CDR3 DNA is given, 42 bases translated from base 1. The V and J ends are trimmed by 4 bases and 5 bases, leaving 20 bases between them.